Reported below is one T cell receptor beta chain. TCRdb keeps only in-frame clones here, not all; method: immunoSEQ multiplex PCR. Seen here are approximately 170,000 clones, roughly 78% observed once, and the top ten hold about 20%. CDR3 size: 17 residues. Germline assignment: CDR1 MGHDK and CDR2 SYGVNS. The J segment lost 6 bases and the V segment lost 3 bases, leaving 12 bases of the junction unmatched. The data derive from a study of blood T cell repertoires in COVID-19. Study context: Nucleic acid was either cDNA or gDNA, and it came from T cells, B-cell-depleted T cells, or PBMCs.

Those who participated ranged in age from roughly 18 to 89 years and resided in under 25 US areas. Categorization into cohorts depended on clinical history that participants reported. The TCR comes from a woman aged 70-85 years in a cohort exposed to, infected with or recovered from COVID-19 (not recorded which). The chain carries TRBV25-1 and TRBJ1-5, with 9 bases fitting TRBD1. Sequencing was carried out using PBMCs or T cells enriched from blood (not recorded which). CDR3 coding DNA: TGTGCCAGCAGTGATGCGTCTGGGACAGGGTTTAGTCAGCCCCAGCATTTT. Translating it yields CASSDASGTGFSQPQHF.